The rows below give T cell receptor beta chains drawn from one sample of a study of breast tumors, draining lymph nodes, adjacent tissues. TCRdb reanalysed the multiplex PCR reads using MiXCR and keeps one entry per CDR3 protein. The sample carries around 150,000 distinct CDR3 sequences, around a third recorded once. Sample: axillary lymph node tissue. The receptors shown here come from a female donor with breast cancer. Some clones in this sample may be carry-over from other donors' samples. CDR3s include the opening cysteine and the closing phenylalanine or tryptophan. The D gene is left open where the match is weak. Size is omitted from some rows. Given values are once, few, many or a class for expanded clones.

TRBJ1-2 | NA | many | TRBV7-2 | CASSPGHSESSGYPF | TGTGCCAGCAGCCCCGGACATTCTGAGTCATCTGGCTACCCCTTC
TRBJ1-2 | NA | few | TRBV6-2/TRBV6-3 | CASSHSGLHGYTF | TGTGCCAGCAGTCACTCGGGGTTGCATGGCTACACCTTC
TRBJ1-1 | NA | NA | TRBV5-1 | CASRQEDTEAFF | TGCGCCAGCAGACAGGAGGACACTGAAGCTTTCTTT
TRBJ2-2 | NA | many | TRBV30 | CAWSGTGARYTGELFF | TGTGCCTGGAGTGGCACGGGGGCGCGGTACACCGGGGAGCTGTTTTTT
TRBJ2-5 | NA | many | TRBV19 | CASSIRFGTDTGSGTQYF | TGTGCCAGTAGTATACGATTCGGGACGGACACAGGATCGGGGACCCAGTACTTC
TRBJ1-1 | NA | few | TRBV2 | CASSRIGPTTAFF | TGTGCCAGCAGCCGCATCGGTCCGACGACGGCTTTCTTT
TRBJ1-1 | NA | many | TRBV24-1 | CATSDLTDNTEAFF | TGTGCCACCAGTGATTTGACAGATAACACTGAAGCTTTCTTT
TRBJ1-6 | NA | many | TRBV5-8 | CASSLVENNSPLHF | TGTGCCAGCAGCTTGGTGGAGAATAATTCACCCCTCCACTTT
TRBJ1-1 | NA | few | TRBV18 | CASSSGTEAFF | TGTGCCAGCTCCTCCGGGACTGAAGCTTTCTTT
TRBJ1-6 | NA | many | TRBV18 | CASSIQQSPLHF | TGTGCCAGCTCGATACAGCAATCACCCCTCCACTTT
TRBJ1-4 | TRBD1 | NA | TRBV20-1 | CSASLTGTVKPFF | TGCAGTGCCAGTTTGACAGGGACGGTCAAACCGTTTTTT
TRBJ2-2 | NA | many | TRBV7-7 | CASSLESGITGELFF | TGTGCTAGCAGCTTAGAATCTGGTATCACCGGGGAGCTGTTTTTT
TRBJ1-5 | NA | NA | TRBV7-8 | CASSLALAGVSNQPQHF | TGTGCCAGCAGCTTAGCGCTAGCGGGGGTTAGCAATCAGCCCCAGCATTTT
TRBJ2-5 | TRBD1 | many | TRBV11-1 | CASSTHRGRETQYF | TGTGCCAGCAGCACGCACAGGGGGAGGGAGACCCAGTACTTC
TRBJ2-7 | TRBD1 | many | TRBV12-3/TRBV12-4 | CASSPRQGAGGEQYF | TGTGCCAGCAGTCCGAGACAGGGGGCGGGAGGCGAGCAGTACTTC
TRBJ2-2 | NA | many | TRBV7-9 | CASSLMGQIETGELFF | TGTGCCAGCAGCTTAATGGGCCAAATTGAGACCGGGGAGCTGTTTTTT
TRBJ2-6 | NA | NA | TRBV20-1 | CSASGDSGATVLAF | TGCAGTGCTAGTGGTGACTCTGGGGCCACCGTCCTGGCTTTC
TRBJ2-3 | NA | NA | TRBV28 | CASSTSGGRADTQYF | TGTGCCAGCAGTACTTCTGGGGGGAGAGCAGATACGCAGTATTTT
TRBJ1-3 | NA | many | TRBV3-1 | CASSAPRSGNTIYF | TGTGCCAGCAGCGCCCCCCGCTCTGGAAACACCATATATTTT
TRBJ1-6 | NA | many | TRBV20-1 | CSAPNDLSYNSPLHF | TGCAGTGCTCCAAATGACCTCTCCTATAATTCACCCCTCCACTTT
TRBJ2-4 | TRBD2 | many | TRBV20-1 | CSARTGGENIQYF | TGCAGTGCTAGAACCGGGGGGGAAAACATTCAGTACTTC
TRBJ2-7 | TRBD1 | many | TRBV5-1 | CASSSGQGKVEQYF | TGCGCCAGCAGCTCGGGACAGGGGAAGGTCGAGCAGTACTTC
TRBJ1-2 | TRBD1 | many | TRBV6-5 | CASSYAQDRVGYTF | TGTGCCAGCAGTTACGCCCAGGACAGGGTTGGCTACACCTTC
TRBJ2-5 | TRBD1 | NA | TRBV4-3 | CASSHHGTGKAQYF | TGCGCCAGCAGCCACCACGGGACAGGGAAGGCCCAGTACTTC
TRBJ1-1 | NA | NA | TRBV20-1 | CSADRLMNTEAFF | TGCAGTGCTGACCGGCTCATGAACACTGAAGCTTTCTTT
TRBJ2-7 | TRBD1 | many | TRBV6-5 | CASTRGTGVNEQYF | TGTGCCAGCACCAGAGGGACAGGGGTCAACGAGCAGTACTTC
TRBJ1-3 | TRBD1 | once | TRBV5-5 | CASSLQRDRVSNTIYF | TGTGCCAGCAGCCTGCAACGGGACAGGGTGTCGAACACCATATATTTT
TRBJ1-2 | NA | many | TRBV6-5 | CASSYGADNNYGYTF | TGTGCCAGCAGTTACGGGGCAGACAATAACTATGGCTACACCTTC